Following are 29 T cell receptor beta chains from one sample sequenced in a study of identical twins. TCRdb analysed the 5' RACE reads with MiXCR anew, one entry per CDR3 protein. The sample contains a few hundred thousand distinct CDR3 sequences, about 8.9% of which appear only once. These data were also filed under a second study, of yellow fever vaccine responses in identical twins.

Specimen: memory (CD45RO+) T cells sorted from blood. The source is a woman aged 18-29 years in good health.

This clonotype occurred many times. V gene TRBV10-3 combines with J gene TRBJ2-1; no clear D. With 5 bases removed from V and 7 bases from J, the gap between germline ends came to 9 bases. Germline CDR1 is ENHRY and CDR2 is SYGVKD. The CDR3 totals 12 residues. In DNA, the CDR3 is TGTGCCATCAGTTTAAACGGTAATGAGCAGTTCTTC. Encoded protein: CAISLNGNEQFF.

This clonotype showed up just a few times. This rearrangement joins TRBV6-1 to TRBJ1-5; tentative D call: TRBD1 (5 bases). This CDR3 contains 16 residues. Trimming took off 5 bases at V and 5 bases at J, with 19 bases between the two ends. Germline V gene data show CDR1 as MNHNS and CDR2 as SASEGT. Here the CDR3 DNA reads TGTGCCAGCAGTATGCACTCCGGGACGGATTATCAGCCCCAGCATTTT. It translates to CASSMHSGTDYQPQHF.

This clonotype appeared many times. V usage is TRBV29-1 and J usage is TRBJ2-3; D perhaps matches TRBD2 (6 bases). V was cut by 6 bases and J by 0 bases, with 19 bases left in between. The CDR3 covers 16 residues. CDR1 and CDR2 (germline): SQVTM, ANQGSEA. CDR3 sequence: CSVVPGLKPSTDTQYF. The CDR3 region has the DNA TGCAGCGTGGTCCCGGGACTTAAACCTAGCACAGATACGCAGTATTTT.

CDR3 coding DNA: TGTGCCAGCAATATCGGGACAGTCTATGGCTACACCTTC. This translates into CASNIGTVYGYTF. J is TRBJ1-2 and V is TRBV6-6, with 7 bases matching TRBD1. With V trimmed by 7 bases and J by 4 bases, 6 bases remained unmatched. This CDR3 is 13 amino acids long. Per the germline V gene, CDR1 is MNHNY and CDR2 is SVGAGI (reference sequence).

This clonotype was counted at least ten times. The chain links TRBV5-1 to TRBJ2-5; TRBD1 might be the D (6 bases). CDR3 length: 15 residues. Germline V gene lookup returns CDR1 SGHRS and CDR2 YFSETQ. V gave up 2 bases and J gave up 2 bases, with 13 bases separating them. The CDR3 region is CASSLGGQPQETQYF. The DNA of the CDR3 is TGCGCCAGCAGCTTAGGGGGACAACCGCAAGAGACCCAGTACTTC.

This clonotype was seen a few times. The CDR3 is CASSPLRVSHHGELFF. CDR3 nucleotides: TGTGCCAGCAGCCCCCTTCGGGTGAGCCATCACGGGGAGCTGTTTTTT. This sequence joins TRBV11-2 and TRBJ2-2, with D unresolved. Trimming took off 5 bases at V and 7 bases at J, with 20 bases between the two ends. The germline V gene encodes CDR1 SGHAT and CDR2 FQNNGV. The CDR3 has 16 amino acids.

In DNA form, the CDR3 reads TGTGCCAGCAGTGTAGAGACTAGCGGGAGTTTTTACACAGATACGCAGTATTTT. Encoded protein: CASSVETSGSFYTDTQYF. V usage is TRBV2 and J usage is TRBJ2-3; 12 bases are shared with TRBD2. J lost 2 bases, V lost 4 bases, and 10 bases had no gene match. The germline gives CDR1 SNHLY, CDR2 FYNNEI. CDR3 length equals 18 residues.

The V gene is TRBV28, the J gene TRBJ2-1; no clear D. This CDR3 region has 14 residues. Germline CDR1 MDHEN, CDR2 SYDVKM. V was shortened by 7 bases and J by 1 base, with 11 bases between the two germline ends. In nucleotides, the CDR3 is TGTGCCAGCACCTGGGCTGATTCCTACAATGAGCAGTTCTTC. This encodes CASTWADSYNEQFF.

The V gene is TRBV20-1, the J gene TRBJ1-1, with D unclear. V gave up 1 base and J gave up 1 base, with 7 bases separating them. CDR3 length equals 13 residues. Germline CDR1 is DFQATT and CDR2 is SNEGSKA (reference sequence). The CDR3 DNA is TGCAGTGCTAGAGTCGCGGGGAACACTGAAGCTTTCTTT. This codes for CSARVAGNTEAFF.

This clonotype was recorded many times. The rearrangement joins TRBV6-6 to TRBJ2-1; 7 bases fit TRBD2. Looked up from germline, CDR1 is MNHNY and CDR2 is SVGAGI (reference sequence). V shed 0 bases and J 4 bases; nucleotides not matched to a gene: 9. This CDR3 has 17 amino acids. In DNA, the CDR3 is TGTGCCAGCAGTTACTCGAATCCGAGCGGGATTTACAATGAGCAGTTCTTC. It encodes CASSYSNPSGIYNEQFF.

The V and J genes are TRBV18 and TRBJ2-7, with D perhaps matching TRBD1 (5 bases). Trimming cost V 2 bases and J 4 bases, with 9 bases left between them. The germline V gene has CDR1 KGHSH and CDR2 LQKENI. CDR3 length: 13 amino acids. CDR3 nucleotides: TGTGCCAGCTCACCAGGGGCGATTTACGAGCAGTACTTC. Protein: CASSPGAIYEQYF.

The sample holds many counts of this clonotype. V usage is TRBV2 and J usage is TRBJ1-1, with D tentatively TRBD1 (6 bases). V was cut by 2 bases and J by 7 bases, with 11 bases left in between. CDR1 is SNHLY and CDR2 is FYNNEI in the germline V gene. The CDR3 is 13 residues long. This chain's CDR3 is CASSERQVYEAFF. In DNA, the CDR3 is TGTGCCAGCAGTGAAAGACAGGTCTATGAAGCTTTCTTT.

In its sample, this clonotype was seen many times. V and J are TRBV24-1 and TRBJ1-2, with D possibly matching TRBD1 (5 bases). This CDR3 contains 13 residues. The V gene lost 5 bases and the J gene lost 4 bases, with 10 bases spanning the gap. Looked up from germline, CDR1 is KGHDR and CDR2 is SFDVKD. The CDR3 loop reads CATSGGAGYGYTF. As DNA, the CDR3 is TGTGCCACCAGTGGAGGGGCTGGCTATGGCTACACCTTC.

The CDR3, as DNA: TGCGCCAGCAGTGATGTTTCCGAAGCCCTCTTCGCTATGAGGGGCTACACCTTC. This gives the protein CASSDVSEALFAMRGYTF. This chain links TRBV10-2 with TRBJ1-2; D remains unclear. With 3 bases removed from V and 8 bases from J, the gap between germline ends came to 28 bases. CDR1 is WSHSY, CDR2 SAAADI, per germline. This CDR3 is 18 amino acids long.

Ten or more counts support this clonotype. This sequence joins TRBV29-1 and TRBJ2-1; 9 positions match TRBD1. From germline, CDR1 is SQVTM and CDR2 ANQGSEA. V was pared by 6 bases and J by 5 bases, with 17 bases of the junction left unmatched. The CDR3 is 17 residues long. The CDR3 nucleotides read TGCAGCGTGGCGGGTATGGGATGGACAGGGGAAAACAATGAGCAGTTCTTC. Its translation is CSVAGMGWTGENNEQFF.

The rearrangement uses TRBV21-1 and TRBJ1-2; TRBD1, the D gene given by the table, was not confirmed from the DNA. TRBV21-1 is annotated as a pseudogene. The CDR3 extends over 16 amino acids. CDR3 nucleotide sequence: TGTGCCAGCAGCAAAGGCCGGACAGGGTTTAACTATGGCTACACCTTC. It is translated as CASSKGRTGFNYGYTF.

The chain has TRBV6-1 and TRBJ1-1; 9 bases agree with TRBD1. Germline CDR1 MNHNS, CDR2 SASEGT. Trimming cost V 7 bases and J 5 bases; bases outside gene matches: 11. CDR3 length: 15 residues. CDR3 loop: CASTPPTGGRTEAFF. In nucleotides, the CDR3 is TGTGCCAGCACACCACCCACAGGGGGCAGGACTGAAGCTTTCTTT.

Regarding this clonotype: A much larger clone differs by one base, so this may be a read error. This rearrangement joins TRBV5-4 to TRBJ2-1; 7 bases match TRBD2. This CDR3 spans 16 amino acids. The trim removed 4 bases at V and 3 bases at J, leaving 10 bases unmatched. Germline lookup yields CDR1 SGHNT and CDR2 YYREEE (reference sequence). The CDR3 is CASSPAGLGRYNEQFF. CDR3 in DNA: TGTGCCAGCAGCCCCGCAGGACTAGGGCGCTACAATGAGCAGTTCTTC.

This clonotype was counted a few times. This rearrangement joins TRBV6-5 to TRBJ2-6, with 8 nucleotides matching TRBD1. V shed 0 bases and J 6 bases; nucleotides not matched to a gene: 10. The CDR3 totals 18 residues. Germline CDR1 is MNHEY and CDR2 is SVGAGI. The CDR3 protein is CASSYSRAGGPTANVLTF. In DNA form, the CDR3 reads TGTGCCAGCAGTTACTCGAGGGCAGGGGGCCCAACGGCCAACGTCCTGACTTTC.

There are a few counts of this clonotype. This chain joins TRBV28 and TRBJ2-1; 9 bases map to TRBD1. This CDR3 comprises 15 residues. V was clipped by 7 bases and J by 2 bases; unmatched bases: 6. Germline V gene sequence: CDR1 MDHEN, CDR2 SYDVKM. DNA for the CDR3: TGTGCCAGCACCACCCGGGACAGGGCCTACAATGAGCAGTTCTTC. Amino acids: CASTTRDRAYNEQFF.

A remark on this clonotype: Given a much more abundant clone one base away, this may be a read error. The chain recombines TRBV10-3 with TRBJ2-2, with 7 bases matching TRBD1. V trimming: 4 bases; J trimming: 6 bases; junction bases outside the gene matches: 5. Looked up from germline, CDR1 is ENHRY and CDR2 is SYGVKD. CDR3 size: 14 residues. This CDR3 reads CAISGIDRAGELFF. The DNA of the CDR3 is TGTGCCATCAGTGGAATAGACAGGGCCGGGGAGCTGTTTTTT.

This clonotype was counted ten times or more. The rearrangement links TRBV6-1 to TRBJ1-2, with D unresolved. With 1 base removed from V and 6 bases from J, the gap between germline ends came to 9 bases. From germline, CDR1 is MNHNS and CDR2 SASEGT. This CDR3 comprises 13 residues. CDR3 DNA: TGTGCCAGCAGTGAAGGGGGTAGCCATGGCTACACCTTC. Translating it yields CASSEGGSHGYTF.

The CDR3 loop reads CASSPAGDYNEQFF. The CDR3 DNA is TGTGCCAGCAGTCCAGCGGGGGACTACAATGAGCAGTTCTTC. This chain connects TRBV12-3 or TRBV12-4 to TRBJ2-1; 8 nucleotides match TRBD2. The CDR3 length is 14 residues. V shed 5 bases and J 3 bases; nucleotides not matched to a gene: 3.

This clonotype has just a few counts. The J gene is TRBJ1-5, the V gene TRBV6-4; tentatively, D is TRBD1 (5 bases). Trimming stripped 9 bases from V and 1 base from J, with 19 bases between. The CDR3 contains 16 residues. The germline CDR1 and CDR2 sequences are MRHNA and SNTAGT. CDR3 sequence (DNA): TGTGCCAGGGATCGTGGGGCCGTACCAAGCAATCAGCCCCAGCATTTT. This sequence encodes CARDRGAVPSNQPQHF.

The chain combines TRBV2 with TRBJ2-7; 7 positions agree with TRBD1. The CDR3 has 15 amino acids. Unmatched junction bases numbered 9, after V lost 7 bases and J lost 0 bases. Germline loops: CDR1 SNHLY, CDR2 FYNNEI. The chain's CDR3 is CASNPDRDSSYEQYV. The CDR3 DNA sequence: TGTGCCAGCAACCCCGACAGGGACAGCTCCTACGAGCAGTACGTC.

Only a few counts were recorded for this clonotype. This chain's CDR3 is CSVEGSEDGYNEQFF. The CDR3 region has the DNA TGCAGCGTTGAAGGGTCCGAGGACGGATACAATGAGCAGTTCTTC. The V call is TRBV29-1, the J call TRBJ2-1; no clear D. The CDR3 is 15 residues long. V was shortened by 1 base and J by 4 bases, with 14 bases between the two germline ends. Germline CDR1 is SQVTM and CDR2 is ANQGSEA.

This clonotype appeared a few times. This chain uses TRBV28 with TRBJ2-7; TRBD2 matches at 13 bases. There are 14 residues in the CDR3. Germline V gene lookup returns CDR1 MDHEN and CDR2 SYDVKM. With 6 bases clipped from V and 2 bases from J, the junction kept 1 base outside the gene matches. Written as DNA, the CDR3 is TGTGCCAGCAGCACTAGCGGGAGGGCCTACGAGCAGTACTTC. Translating gives CASSTSGRAYEQYF.

This clonotype was seen a few times. The V call is TRBV2, the J call TRBJ1-2, with 8 bases lining up with TRBD1. CDR3 length: 14 residues. Losses at the gene ends were 7 bases for V and 4 bases for J; bases not matched to a gene: 8. CDR1 is SNHLY and CDR2 is FYNNEI in the germline V gene. The CDR3 DNA reads TGTGCCAGCACCTTGACAGGGGCCGGCTATGGCTACACCTTC. It translates to CASTLTGAGYGYTF.

This clonotype was recorded many times. V and J are TRBV24-1 and TRBJ2-4; tentative D call: TRBD2 (6 bases). Looked up from germline, CDR1 is KGHDR and CDR2 is SFDVKD. Between the trimmed V and J ends, which lost 3 bases and 0 bases, there was a span of 8 bases. The CDR3 has 15 amino acids. The CDR3 sequence is CATSDGGLAKNIQYF. CDR3 DNA sequence: TGTGCCACCAGTGATGGAGGGTTAGCCAAAAACATTCAGTACTTC.